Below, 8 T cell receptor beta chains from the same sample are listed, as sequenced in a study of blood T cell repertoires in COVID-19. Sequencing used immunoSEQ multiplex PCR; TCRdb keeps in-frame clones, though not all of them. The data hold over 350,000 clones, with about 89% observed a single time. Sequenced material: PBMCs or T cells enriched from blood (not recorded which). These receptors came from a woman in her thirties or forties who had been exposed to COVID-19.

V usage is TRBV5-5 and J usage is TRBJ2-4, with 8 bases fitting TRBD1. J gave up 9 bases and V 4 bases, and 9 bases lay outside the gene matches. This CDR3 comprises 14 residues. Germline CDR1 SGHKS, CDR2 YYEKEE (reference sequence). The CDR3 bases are TGTGCCAGCAGCCATCGGGACAGGTCGGTCATTCAGTACTTC. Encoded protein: CASSHRDRSVIQYF.

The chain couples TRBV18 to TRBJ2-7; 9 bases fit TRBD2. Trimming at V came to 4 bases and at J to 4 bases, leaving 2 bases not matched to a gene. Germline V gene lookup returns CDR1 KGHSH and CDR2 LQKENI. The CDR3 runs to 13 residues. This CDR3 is CASSLAGAYEQYF. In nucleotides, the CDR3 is TGTGCCAGCTCACTAGCGGGAGCGTACGAGCAGTACTTC.

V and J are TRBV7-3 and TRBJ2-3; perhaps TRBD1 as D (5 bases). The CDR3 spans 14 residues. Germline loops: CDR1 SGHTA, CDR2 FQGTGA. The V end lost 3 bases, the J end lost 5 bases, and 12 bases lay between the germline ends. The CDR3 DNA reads TGTGCCAGCAGCTTGGGCCAGGGTAAAGATACGCAGTATTTT. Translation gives CASSLGQGKDTQYF.

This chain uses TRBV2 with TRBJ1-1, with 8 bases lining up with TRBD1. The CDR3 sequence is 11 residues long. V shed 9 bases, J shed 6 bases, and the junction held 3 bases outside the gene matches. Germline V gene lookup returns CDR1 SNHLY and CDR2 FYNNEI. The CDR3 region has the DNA TGTGCCAGTGGACAGGGCTCTGAAGCTTTCTTT. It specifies CASGQGSEAFF. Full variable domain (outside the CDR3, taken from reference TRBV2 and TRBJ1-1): EPEVTQTPSHQVTQMGQEVILRCVPISNHLYFYWYRQILGQKVEFLVSFYNNEISEKSEIFDDQFSVERPDGSNFTLKIRSTKLEDSAMYFCASGQGSEAFFGQGTRLTVV.

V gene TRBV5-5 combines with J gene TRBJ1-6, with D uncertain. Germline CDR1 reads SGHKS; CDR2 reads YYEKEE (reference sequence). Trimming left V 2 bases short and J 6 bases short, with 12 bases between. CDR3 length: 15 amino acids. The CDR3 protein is CASSFSDVRNSPLHF. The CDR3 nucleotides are TGTGCCAGCAGCTTCAGTGATGTCCGTAATTCACCCCTCCACTTT.

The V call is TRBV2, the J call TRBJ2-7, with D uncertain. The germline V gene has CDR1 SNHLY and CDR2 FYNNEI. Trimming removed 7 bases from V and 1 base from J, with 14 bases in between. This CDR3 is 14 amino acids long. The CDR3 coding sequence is TGTGCCAGCATGTCCCCCGGCGGTTCCTACGAGCAGTACTTC. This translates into CASMSPGGSYEQYF.

CDR3 bases: TGTGCCAGCAGTTACCAGGGATTGAGGGAAAAACTGTTTTTT. Protein: CASSYQGLREKLFF. The chain is built from TRBV3-1 (or the pseudogene TRBV3-2) and TRBJ1-4; tentative D call: TRBD1 (5 bases). The V gene's germline CDR1 is LGHDT and CDR2 YNNKEL (reference sequence). V was trimmed by 6 bases and J by 8 bases, leaving 16 bases between them. The CDR3 length is 14 residues.

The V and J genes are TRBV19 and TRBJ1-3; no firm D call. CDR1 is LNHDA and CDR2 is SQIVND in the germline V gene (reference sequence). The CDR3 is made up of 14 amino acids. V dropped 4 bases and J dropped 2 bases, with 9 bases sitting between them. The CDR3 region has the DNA TGTGCCAGTAGTACCGACATAACTGGAAACACCATATATTTT. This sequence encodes CASSTDITGNTIYF.